This is a list of T cell receptor beta chains from one sample in a study of blood T cells in healthy people across ages. A single record per CDR3 protein comes from TCRdb applying MiXCR to the 5' RACE reads. Among 700,000 to 1,000,000 distinct CDR3 sequences listed, under 45% were seen once. Sample: blood. Receptors were obtained from a man in his 60s in good health. Each CDR3 is given with its conserved first and last residue. A D gene is named only where the DNA matches it firmly. Part of the rows lack a size; the others show once, few, many or a class for expanded clones.

>few|TRBV6-5|TRBJ1-1|TRBD1
TGTGCCAGCAGTTCTACGGACAGGGGGGATCGGAACACTGAAGCTTTCTTT
CASSSTDRGDRNTEAFF
>few|TRBV27|TRBJ1-1|-
TGTGCCAGCAGTTTATACAAGATGAACACTGAAGCTTTCTTT
CASSLYKMNTEAFF
>-|TRBV5-1|TRBJ1-2|-
TGCGCCAGCACCAACCCGGGCGCGATGGCTGGCTACACCTTC
CASTNPGAMAGYTF
>few|TRBV12-3/TRBV12-4|TRBJ2-3|-
TGTGCCAGCAGTCCATTAGGGGCCTACACAGATACGCAGTATTTT
CASSPLGAYTDTQYF
>-|TRBV2|TRBJ2-1|-
TGTGCCAGCAGTGAAACCGCAGGAAAGGGTGAGCAGTTCTTC
CASSETAGKGEQFF
>few|TRBV15|TRBJ1-5|-
TGTGCCTCCCATTCTGGGGATCTCAATCAGCCCCAGCATTTT
CASHSGDLNQPQHF
>-|TRBV12-5|TRBJ2-7|TRBD1
TGTGCTAGTGGTTTGGAGGGCCATCGACCGGGACAGGGAGACTACGAGCGGTACTTC
CASGLEGHRPGQGDYERYF
>-|TRBV4-1|TRBJ2-6|TRBD1
TGCGCCAGCAGCCAAGTCCCCCCGGACAGGGGCCGCTCTGGGGCCAACGTCCTGACTTTC
CASSQVPPDRGRSGANVLTF
>many|TRBV7-6|TRBJ2-1|TRBD2
TGTGCCAGCTTGGCGGGGGGGACTTACAATGAGCAGTTCTTC
CASLAGGTYNEQFF
>once|TRBV27|TRBJ2-3|TRBD1
TGTGCCAGCAGAAGGGACAGTGTTAGCACAGATACGCAGTATTTT
CASRRDSVSTDTQYF
>-|TRBV10-1|TRBJ2-1|TRBD2
TGCGCCAGCAGTGGCCCCGGGACTAGGAATGAGCAGTTCTTC
CASSGPGTRNEQFF
>-|TRBV7-2|TRBJ1-5|-
TGTGCCAGCAGCTTAGGCAGTCCCAATCAGCCCCAGCATTTT
CASSLGSPNQPQHF
>few|TRBV3-1|TRBJ1-2|-
TGTGCCAGCAGCCGAAGCCGGACTTCCAACTATGGCTACACCTTC
CASSRSRTSNYGYTF
>few|TRBV20-1|TRBJ2-3|TRBD1
TGCAGTGCCACCGACAGGGGGCGAGGCACAGATACGCAGTATTTT
CSATDRGRGTDTQYF
>-|TRBV29-1|TRBJ2-5|-
TGCAGCGCCCACCAACCGGGACATGATAGAGAGACCCAGTACTTC
CSAHQPGHDRETQYF
>-|TRBV7-6|TRBJ2-7|-
TGTGCCAGCAGCACCGCGGGGCCCTCGGGCGAGCAGTACTTC
CASSTAGPSGEQYF
>-|TRBV20-1|TRBJ1-6|-
TGCAGTGCTAGTGTTGCAGTCAACTCCTATAATTCACCCCTCCACTTT
CSASVAVNSYNSPLHF
>-|TRBV14|TRBJ1-4|-
TGTGCCAGCAGCCCGGGGAGGGCAACTGAAAAACTGTTTTTT
CASSPGRATEKLFF
>-|TRBV7-8|TRBJ2-3|-
TGTGCCGGCAGCTTAAGCTCGAGCATCAGCACAGATACGCAGTATTTT
CAGSLSSSISTDTQYF
>few|TRBV15|TRBJ2-7|-
TGTGCCACCAGCAGAGACCAACAGGGTATCTCCTACGAGCAGTACTTC
CATSRDQQGISYEQYF
>many|TRBV6-2/TRBV6-3|TRBJ2-1|-
TGTGCCAGCACCTTATCGCAGGGTGAGCAGTTCTTC
CASTLSQGEQFF
>few|TRBV5-1|TRBJ1-2|TRBD1
TGCGCCAGCAGCTCGACAGGGGGCAAGCGGGGCTACACCTTC
CASSSTGGKRGYTF
>-|TRBV6-1|TRBJ2-5|-
TGTGCCAGCAGTGCAGACAGGGTTAGCGGGGAGCAGTACTTC
CASSADRVSGEQYF